This T cell receptor beta chain is drawn from a study of T cells in Graves' hyperthyroidism and ophthalmopathy. Regarding the study as a whole: The model predicted ophthalmopathy a median approximately seven months before onset.

V shed 6 bases and J 5 bases; nucleotides not matched to a gene: 10. The germline CDR1 and CDR2 sequences are MNHNS and SASEGT. There are 15 residues in the CDR3. Amplified TCR beta CDR3 regions came from RNA transcripts. HTBI primers were employed in a first-round RT-PCR of the TCR CDR3. Each CDR3 protein is one row after TCRdb ran MiXCR on the multiplex PCR reads. The table lists about 740,000 distinct CDR3 sequences, 14% of them singletons. On this clonotype: Antigen: not known.

Graves' hyperthyroidism was deemed stable absent ophthalmopathy progression within 18 months. Disease duration under 2 months; hyperthyroidism patients were aged 18 to 65. PBMCs stemmed from 10 ml fresh peripheral blood. This clonotype was obtained from a woman aged 18-29 years with Graves' hyperthyroidism. Sequenced: blood. V gene TRBV6-1 combines with J gene TRBJ2-5; 9 bases agree with TRBD1. The DNA for the CDR3 is TGTGCCAGCAGCCCGGACAGGGGAACGTGGGAGACCCAGTACTTC. This sequence encodes CASSPDRGTWETQYF.